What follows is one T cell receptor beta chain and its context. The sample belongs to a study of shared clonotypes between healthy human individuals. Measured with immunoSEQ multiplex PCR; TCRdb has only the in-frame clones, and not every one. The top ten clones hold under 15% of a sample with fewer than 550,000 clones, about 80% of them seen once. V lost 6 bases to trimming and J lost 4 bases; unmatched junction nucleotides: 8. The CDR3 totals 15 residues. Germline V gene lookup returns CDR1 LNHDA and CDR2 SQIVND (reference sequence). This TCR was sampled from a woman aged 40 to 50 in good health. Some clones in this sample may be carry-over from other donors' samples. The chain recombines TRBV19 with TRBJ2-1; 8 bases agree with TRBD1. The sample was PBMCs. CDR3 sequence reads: CASRPAQGGYNEQFF. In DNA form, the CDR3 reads TGTGCCAGTAGGCCGGCACAGGGGGGATACAATGAGCAGTTCTTC.